What follows are 5 T cell receptor beta chains derived from one specimen sequenced in a study of identical twins. TCRdb reprocessed the 5' RACE reads via MiXCR and lists one record per CDR3 protein. The sample contains approximately 1.8 million distinct CDR3 sequences, 25% to 35% of which appear only once. The source material was cord blood. The receptors shown here come from a newborn girl in good health.

The sample holds a few counts of this clonotype. V gene TRBV11-2 combines with J gene TRBJ2-1; D may match TRBD1 or TRBD2 (6 bases each). The CDR3 consists of 15 residues. The ends were cut back, 4 bases at V and 3 bases at J, with 13 bases in the middle. Germline V gene lookup returns CDR1 SGHAT and CDR2 FQNNGV. CDR3 loop: CASSSKGGLYNEQFF. In DNA, the CDR3 is TGTGCCAGCAGCTCTAAGGGGGGACTCTACAATGAGCAGTTCTTC.

The CDR3 nucleotides are TGTGCCAGCAGTTCAGCAGGGTTCGGGCAGTACTTC. This sequence encodes CASSSAGFGQYF. This chain connects TRBV28 to TRBJ2-4, with TRBD1 as a possible D gene (5 bases). The CDR3 is made up of 12 amino acids. V lost 4 bases, J lost 13 bases, and 14 bases lay in between. Germline V lookup: CDR1 MDHEN, CDR2 SYDVKM. Based on the CDR3 plus reference TRBV28 and TRBJ2-4, the full variable domain is DVKVTQSSRYLVKRTGEKVFLECVQDMDHENMFWYRQDPGLGLRLIYFSYDVKMKEKGDIPEGYSVSREKKERFSLILESASTNQTSMYLCASSSAGFGQYFGAGTRLSVL.

This clonotype was counted between two and nine times. The rearrangement links TRBV6-6 to TRBJ2-3; no firm D call. The CDR3 spans 13 residues. Germline V lookup: CDR1 MNHNY, CDR2 SVGAGI (reference sequence). V was pared by 6 bases and J by 2 bases, with 9 bases between. The CDR3 DNA is TGTGCCAGCAGGGGGTCGTTCACAGATACGCAGTATTTT. Its protein product is CASRGSFTDTQYF.

This clonotype was detected ten times or more. The gene calls are TRBV10-3 and TRBJ2-7; D remains unclear. The CDR3 is 15 amino acids. Germline V gene data show CDR1 as ENHRY and CDR2 as SYGVKD. V lost 0 bases and J lost 1, with 10 bases in between. Here the CDR3 DNA reads TGTGCCATCAGTGAGTCGCCGTCTAGGTCCTACGAGCAGTACTTC. It is translated as CAISESPSRSYEQYF.

There are a few counts of this clonotype. CDR3: CASSLGGLSYNSPLHF. CDR3 nucleotides: TGTGCCAGCAGTTTAGGAGGACTTTCCTATAATTCACCCCTCCACTTT. This sequence joins TRBV27 and TRBJ1-6; no definite D call. V shed 2 bases and J shed 1 base, with 9 bases lying between them. Germline CDR1 reads MNHEY; CDR2 reads SMNVEV (reference sequence). The CDR3 totals 16 residues.